This T cell receptor beta chain comes out of a study of control samples from healthy donors and cancer patients. Libraries were prepared by immunoSEQ multiplex PCR; TCRdb keeps only in-frame clonotypes and omits some of them. The sample yields 100,000 to 120,000 clones, almost 85% seen once. CDR1 and CDR2 (germline): KGHDR, SFDVKD. The CDR3 is made up of 13 amino acids. V was pared by 8 bases and J by 1 base, with 10 bases between. This sequence was found in a man aged 18 to 35 in good health. The rearrangement uses TRBV24-1 and TRBJ1-1; D remains unclear. Sequences were obtained from blood. The CDR3 nucleotides read TGTGCCACCACAAAGGGCAGGAACACTGAAGCTTTCTTT. This encodes CATTKGRNTEAFF.